This T cell receptor (beta chain) was sequenced during a study of CD8 T cells in ankylosing spondylitis. Study results and caveats: For ankylosing spondylitis blood, a TCR beta motif of under 10 highly homologous variants appeared characteristic.

The CDR3 spans 13 residues. The ends were cut back, 1 base at V and 3 bases at J, with 9 bases in the middle. Germline V lookup: CDR1 DFQATT, CDR2 SNEGSKA (reference sequence). This clonotype has ten or more counts. Its antigen remains unidentified. Quantitative barcoded 5'-RACE was used to prepare TCR beta libraries. TCRdb reprocessed the 5' RACE reads via MiXCR and lists one record per CDR3 protein. The repertoire holds 350,000 or so distinct CDR3 sequences, with 11% as singletons. The TCR comes from a female donor with ankylosing spondylitis or in good health (not recorded which). The sequencing sample was made of blood, either unsorted or a sorted T cell fraction (not recorded which). This chain joins TRBV20-1 and TRBJ1-2, with D possibly matching TRBD1 (5 bases). The DNA for the CDR3 is TGCAGTGCTAGAGTTGGGACCTACTATGGCTACACCTTC. Translating gives CSARVGTYYGYTF.